One sample yielded the 21 T cell receptor beta chains listed below, sequenced in a study of human T cells and chemical hapten exposure. Time point reported: patch test 1, 2 weeks after DPC sensitization. Treatment: therapeutic diphenylcyclopropenone sensitization with weekly scalp DPC. One entry per CDR3 protein results from TCRdb running MiXCR on the RACE reads. The profile shows some 340,000 distinct CDR3 sequences, around 7% of them singletons. The sequencing here drew on whole blood, taken in connection with sensitization to the hapten diphenylcyclopropenone (DPC). These receptors were collected from a woman aged 18-29 years with alopecia areata. Some clones in this sample may be carry-over from other donors' samples.

This clonotype was observed a few times. This chain uses TRBV11-3 with TRBJ1-1, with TRBD1 as a possible D gene (5 bases). Trimming shortened V by 1 base and J by 1 base, and 10 bases separated the two germline ends. Germline CDR1 SGHNT, CDR2 YENEEA. The CDR3 extends over 15 amino acids. The CDR3 sequence is CASSLGGRQNTEAFF. The CDR3 DNA reads TGTGCCAGCAGCTTAGGGGGCAGGCAGAACACTGAAGCTTTCTTT. The complete variable domain, with remaining parts taken from reference TRBV11-3 and TRBJ1-1, reads EAGVVQSPRYKIIEKKQPVAFWCNPISGHNTLYWYLQNLGQGPELLIRYENEEAVDDSQLPKDRFSAERLKGVDSTLKIQPAELGDSAVYLCASSLGGRQNTEAFFGQGTRLTVV.

J is TRBJ1-5 and V is TRBV6-5; possible D gene TRBD1, 5 bases. CDR1 is MNHEY and CDR2 is SVGAGI in the germline V gene. This CDR3 has 16 amino acids. The V end lost 7 bases, the J end lost 0 bases, and 16 bases lay between the germline ends. CDR3 in amino acids: CASTSGPIHSNQPQHF. The CDR3 DNA follows: TGTGCCAGCACCTCGGGGCCGATTCATAGCAATCAGCCCCAGCATTTT.

This clonotype was seen repeatedly, ten times or more. The CDR3 sequence: CASSTGAHTDTQYF. In DNA form, the CDR3 reads TGCGCCAGCAGCACGGGGGCCCACACAGATACGCAGTATTTT. V gene TRBV5-1 combines with J gene TRBJ2-3; D possibly uses TRBD1 or TRBD2 (6 bases each). The CDR3 spans 14 residues. Germline values: CDR1 SGHRS, CDR2 YFSETQ. V lost 4 bases and J lost 2, with 11 bases in between.

This clonotype was counted many times. This chain uses TRBV20-1 with TRBJ2-1; D is unclear. CDR1 and CDR2 (germline): DFQATT, SNEGSKA (reference sequence). V was shortened by 5 bases and J by 0 bases, with 14 bases between the two germline ends. The length of the CDR3 is 15 residues. CDR3 nucleotides: TGCAGTGCTCCACAACCTACGCACTCCTACAATGAGCAGTTCTTC. Protein product: CSAPQPTHSYNEQFF.

This clonotype has just a few counts. V is TRBV10-2 and J is TRBJ1-2; TRBD1 is a possible D gene (6 bases). The V end was cut by 1 base, the J end by 4 bases, with 7 bases between. Germline V gene sequence: CDR1 WSHSY, CDR2 SAAADI. The CDR3 is 13 amino acids. The CDR3 here is CASSEWTVYGYTF. CDR3 coding DNA: TGCGCCAGCAGTGAGTGGACAGTCTATGGCTACACCTTC.

This clonotype was detected a few times. The chain employs TRBV7-6 and TRBJ2-2, with D possibly matching TRBD1 (6 bases). This CDR3 contains 15 residues. Germline-derived CDR1 and CDR2 are SGHVS and FNYEAQ. Trimming cost V 5 bases and J 6 bases, with 16 bases left between them. In DNA, the CDR3 is TGTGCCAGCAGCCTGGACAGCCTTCCAGCCGGGGAGCTGTTTTTT. It encodes CASSLDSLPAGELFF.

In this sample, this clonotype turned up many times. CDR3 bases: TGTGCCATAAAGACAGATTCTACCTACGAGCAGTACTTC. Residues: CAIKTDSTYEQYF. The V and J genes are TRBV10-3 and TRBJ2-7; a weak D match, TRBD1 (5 bases). V lost 9 bases and J 2 bases, leaving 14 bases between the germline ends. From germline, CDR1 is ENHRY and CDR2 SYGVKD. The CDR3 spans 13 residues.

This clonotype was counted at least ten times. The rearrangement uses TRBV28 and TRBJ2-2; 10 bases map to TRBD2. Trimming at V came to 10 bases and at J to 7 bases, leaving 12 bases not matched to a gene. Germline CDR1 and CDR2: MDHEN and SYDVKM. CDR3 length: 15 amino acids. Written as DNA, the CDR3 is TGTGCCACCTCTGATACTAGCGGGGCGGTCGGGGAGCTGTTTTTT. Protein product: CATSDTSGAVGELFF.

At least ten counts were recorded for this clonotype. V gene TRBV29-1 combines with J gene TRBJ2-1; D is perhaps TRBD1 (6 bases). There are 12 residues in the CDR3. Trimming shortened V by 6 bases and J by 8 bases, and 14 bases separated the two germline ends. Looked up from germline, CDR1 is SQVTM and CDR2 is ANQGSEA. As DNA, the CDR3 is TGCAGCGTATTACAGGGTTACGATGAGCAGTTCTTC. This encodes CSVLQGYDEQFF.

This chain joins TRBV2 and TRBJ1-1; perhaps TRBD1 as D (6 bases). V gave up 7 bases and J gave up 9 bases, with 18 bases separating them. CDR3 length: 13 residues. Germline V CDR1 and CDR2: SNHLY, FYNNEI. The CDR3 DNA reads TGTGCCAGCATTCCGGATTGGACAGCCAAAGCTTTCTTT. It is translated as CASIPDWTAKAFF.

The chain employs TRBV2 and TRBJ1-6; D unresolved. Trimming pared 8 bases from V and 0 bases from J, leaving 8 bases between. Germline V CDR1 and CDR2: SNHLY, FYNNEI. The length of the CDR3 is 14 residues. Here the CDR3 reads CASGDSSYNSPLHF. In nucleotides, the CDR3 is TGTGCCAGCGGGGATAGCTCCTATAATTCACCCCTCCACTTT.

This clonotype was found a few times. The chain has TRBV12-3 or TRBV12-4 and TRBJ1-2; D not certain. This CDR3 is 13 amino acids long. V lost 2 bases and J lost 5, with 9 bases in between. The chain's CDR3 is CASSLNIQYGYTF. DNA of the CDR3: TGTGCCAGCAGTTTAAACATTCAGTATGGCTACACCTTC.

The chain joins TRBV18 to TRBJ2-6, with a possible D match to TRBD1 (5 bases). V lost 9 bases and J 0 bases, leaving 12 bases between the germline ends. Germline CDR1 reads KGHSH; CDR2 reads LQKENI. The CDR3 length is 15 residues. The CDR3 region is CASSRDTSGANVLTF. The CDR3 DNA is TGTGCCAGTAGCAGGGATACCTCTGGGGCCAACGTCCTGACTTTC.

This chain links TRBV14 with TRBJ2-3; no definite D call. CDR1 SGHDN and CDR2 FVKESK come from the germline V gene. The length of the CDR3 is 14 residues. With 4 bases removed from V and 1 base from J, the gap between germline ends came to 9 bases. The CDR3 reads CASSPSSRTDTQYF. CDR3 in DNA: TGTGCCAGCAGCCCCTCCTCTCGCACAGATACGCAGTATTTT.

Only a few counts were recorded for this clonotype. The chain has TRBV10-3 and TRBJ1-3; D is unclear. V was trimmed by 3 bases and J by 0 bases, leaving 12 bases between them. The CDR3 has 16 residues. The V gene's germline CDR1 is ENHRY and CDR2 SYGVKD. In nucleotides, the CDR3 is TGTGCCATCAGTGATGACGGAACGTTCTCTGGAAACACCATATATTTT. Its protein is CAISDDGTFSGNTIYF.

This clonotype was observed many times. J is TRBJ2-4 and V is TRBV4-1, with 7 positions matching TRBD1. The CDR3 is 17 residues long. After removal of 3 bases from V and 8 bases from J, the junction contained 16 bases not matched to a gene. CDR1 MGHRA and CDR2 YSYEKL come from the germline V gene. The CDR3, as DNA: TGCGCCAGCAGCCAGAAGTTACCGGGACAGAGGGTCTACATTCAGTACTTC. It codes for CASSQKLPGQRVYIQYF.

This clonotype was seen a few times. A much larger clone lies a single base off, so this may be a read error. The chain carries TRBV7-2 and TRBJ1-3; TRBD1 is a possible D gene (6 bases). Between the trimmed V and J ends, which lost 5 bases and 0 bases, there was a span of 8 bases. CDR3 length: 14 residues. The germline CDR1 and CDR2 sequences are SGHTA and FQGNSA. The CDR3 region has the DNA TGTGCCAGCAGCACAGGGAGCTCTGGAAACACCATATATTTT. As protein: CASSTGSSGNTIYF.

This clonotype was seen a handful of times. The CDR3 DNA follows: TGCGCCAGCAGCCATGCAGACGGCGGCTATGGCTACACCTTC. Protein product: CASSHADGGYGYTF. This chain connects TRBV4-3 to TRBJ1-2; no firm D call. This CDR3 has 14 amino acids. Germline V gene data show CDR1 as LGHNA and CDR2 as YSLEER. V was trimmed by 3 bases and J by 4 bases, leaving 12 bases between them.

This clonotype was observed many times. The V call is TRBV3-1, the J call TRBJ2-7; no definite D call. Germline CDR1 is LGHDT and CDR2 is YNNKEL (reference sequence). Trimming left V 1 base short and J 0 bases short, with 7 bases between. The CDR3 consists of 14 residues. CDR3 sequence: CASSQASFSYEQYF. In DNA, the CDR3 is TGTGCCAGCAGCCAAGCCAGTTTCTCCTACGAGCAGTACTTC.

This clonotype was seen at least ten times. The CDR3 protein is CASSSAGDPAGDTQYF. DNA for the CDR3: TGTGCCAGCAGCTCCGCCGGGGACCCGGCTGGAGATACGCAGTATTTT. The chain couples TRBV7-2 to TRBJ2-3, with D perhaps being TRBD1 or TRBD2 (5 bases each). Between the trimmed V and J ends, which lost 4 bases and 5 bases, there was a span of 19 bases. In germline, CDR1 is SGHTA, CDR2 FQGNSA. This CDR3 is built from 16 residues.

This clonotype came up many times. The CDR3 nucleotides read TGTGCCAGCAGGTCGGACAGGGCCAAAAACATTCAGTACTTC. Translation gives CASRSDRAKNIQYF. V usage is TRBV11-2 and J usage is TRBJ2-4, with 7 positions matching TRBD1. In germline, CDR1 is SGHAT, CDR2 FQNNGV. This CDR3 spans 14 amino acids. Losses at the gene ends were 6 bases for V and 1 base for J; bases not matched to a gene: 3.